This T cell receptor beta chain appears in the sequencing data of a study of Tregs in tolerant kidney transplant recipients. Study-wide background: The nonmyeloablative bone marrow transplants came from related graft donors, with transient mixed chimerism. Broader study findings: Antigen-driven expansion was suggested because donor-specific Tregs expanded more than all Tregs in tolerant patients.

With respect to this clone: Its antigen is unidentified.

V shed 2 bases and J shed 0 bases, with 17 bases lying between them. Looked up from germline, CDR1 is MGHRA and CDR2 is YSYEKL. The CDR3 totals 17 residues. Assay: immunoSEQ multiplex PCR; the TCRdb copy retains only in-frame clones and omits some. The sample lists tens of thousands of clones, 95% to 98% seen once, with approximately 0.56% in the top ten. The genes are TRBV4-1 and TRBJ2-7; a possible D gene is TRBD1 (5 bases). The sequence derives from a human donor who received a combined kidney and bone marrow transplant. The input for sequencing was CD4+ T cells from blood, taken before the transplant. The CDR3 spells CASSQTIPGGASYEQYF. The CDR3 DNA reads as TGCGCCAGCAGCCAAACCATTCCAGGTGGGGCCTCCTACGAGCAGTACTTC.